The clone carrying this TCR beta chain was recorded a few times. As yet, its antigen is unknown. An Oncomine TCR Beta short-read assay was used to sequence the DNA from cultured CD4+ T cells. Using its own MiXCR run on the PCR reads, TCRdb lists one record per CDR3 protein. The data show 20,000 to 25,000 distinct CDR3 sequences, about 66% seen once. The data originate from a study of vaccination and CD4 T cells after COVID-19. About the research overall: Four females and six males made up the convalescents, two of whom were Hispanic. Study conclusions and caveats: Rising from about 20 to 38, the median of SARS-CoV-2-reactive clonotypes did not change significantly.

This CDR3 has 13 amino acids. Deletions cut 8 bases from V and 7 bases from J, with 15 bases between. CDR1 is SGHNT and CDR2 is YENEEA in the germline V gene. Documented treatment: roughly 10-day PBMC culture with coronavirus spike peptide pools or control peptides (ViraFEST assay). ViraFEST used peptide pools to expand antigen-specific T cells, then sequenced TCRs. This chain connects TRBV11-3 to TRBJ1-5, with a possible D match to TRBD1 (5 bases). Sequencing was performed on CD4+ T cells from blood, cultured in vitro. This receptor was taken from a human donor who had recovered from COVID-19. The CDR3 region is CASRYANRQPQHF. CDR3 nucleotide sequence: TGTGCCAGCCGGTATGCTAACAGGCAGCCCCAGCATTTT.